This is a list of T cell receptor beta chains from one sample in a study of cytomegalovirus exposure and HLA in healthy donors. Profiling relied on immunoSEQ multiplex PCR, and the TCRdb table lists in-frame clones only, not all of them. The sample holds roughly 73,000 clones, 75% seen once. Sequenced material: PBMCs. The receptors here all came from a man between 65 and 85 years old in good health and CMV-seronegative. CDR3s include the opening cysteine and the closing phenylalanine or tryptophan. D genes are given only for firm matches. Some rows mark clone size as missing; the rest say once, few, many or name a class of expanded clone.

NA,TRBJ2-1,TRBV10-1,TRBD2,CASSDGAGEVGQFF,TGCGCCAGCAGTGATGGGGCGGGAGAGGTCGGGCAGTTCTTC
NA,TRBJ1-5,TRBV6-1,TRBD1,CASSDSDRAQPQHF,TGTGCCAGCAGTGATTCGGACAGGGCCCAGCCCCAGCATTTT
NA,TRBJ2-3,TRBV5-1,NA,CASSLTDTQYF,TGCGCCAGCAGCCTTACAGATACGCAGTATTTT
NA,TRBJ1-1,TRBV18,TRBD1,CASSPRQGENTEAFF,TGTGCCAGCTCACCCCGACAGGGGGAGAACACTGAAGCTTTCTTT
NA,TRBJ1-2,TRBV18,TRBD1,CASSPPGQGASTLYGYTF,TGTGCCAGCTCACCTCCGGGACAGGGGGCCTCAACCCTCTATGGCTACACCTTC
once,TRBJ1-3,TRBV4-1,TRBD1,CASSQGTGLSGNTIYF,TGCGCCAGCAGCCAAGGGACAGGCCTCTCTGGAAACACCATATATTTT
NA,TRBJ2-5,TRBV28,NA,CASMGSRETQYF,TGTGCCAGCATGGGCTCACGGGAGACCCAGTACTTC
few,TRBJ1-1,TRBV6-6,NA,CASGSEGSLAEAFF,TGTGCCAGCGGTTCTGAGGGTTCTTTGGCTGAAGCTTTCTTT
NA,TRBJ2-5,TRBV5-6,NA,CASSLGGQQETQYF,TGTGCCAGCAGCTTGGGGGGGCAGCAAGAGACCCAGTACTTC
few,TRBJ2-3,TRBV19,NA,CASSSRMTLDTQYF,TGTGCCAGTAGTAGTCGAATGACTCTCGATACGCAGTATTTT
many,TRBJ1-4,TRBV5-6,TRBD1,CASSLVTGVTNEKLFF,TGTGCCAGCAGCTTAGTGACAGGGGTCACTAATGAAAAACTGTTTTTT
NA,TRBJ1-1,TRBV5-1,TRBD1,CASSTGTGGTEAFF,TGCGCCAGCAGCACCGGAACAGGGGGTACTGAAGCTTTCTTT
NA,TRBJ1-2,TRBV7-9,TRBD1,CASSRDRAGYTF,TGTGCCAGCAGCCGGGACAGGGCTGGCTACACCTTC
NA,TRBJ2-7,TRBV18,NA,CASSPNSYEQYF,TGTGCCAGCTCACCCAATTCCTACGAGCAGTACTTC
NA,TRBJ2-5,TRBV7-8,TRBD2,CASSLVAGGLETQYF,TGTGCCAGCAGCTTAGTAGCGGGAGGGCTGGAGACCCAGTACTTC
NA,TRBJ1-6,TRBV7-2,NA,CASTRRGRDSPLHF,TGTGCCAGTACTCGACGGGGAAGGGATTCACCCCTCCACTTT
NA,TRBJ2-1,TRBV7-2,TRBD1,CASSNSPGTGGNEQFF,TGTGCCAGCAGCAATTCACCCGGGACAGGGGGGAATGAGCAGTTCTTC
NA,TRBJ2-3,TRBV7-2,NA,CASSPRDGVGTQYF,TGTGCCAGCAGCCCTAGAGACGGGGTGGGTACGCAGTATTTT
NA,TRBJ1-6,TRBV6-5,NA,CASRPPQGNNSPLHF,TGTGCCAGCAGGCCCCCGCAGGGAAATAATTCACCCCTCCACTTT
few,TRBJ1-6,TRBV4-3,NA,CASSQVGTGNSEPLHF,TGCGCCAGCAGCCAAGTCGGTACCGGTAATTCTGAACCCCTCCACTTT
few,TRBJ2-7,TRBV27,NA,CASSLFRSLGEQYF,TGTGCCAGCAGTTTATTTCGGAGTCTGGGCGAGCAGTACTTC
once,TRBJ1-1,TRBV7-9,NA,CASSLGGGLNTEAFF,TGTGCCAGCAGCTTAGGGGGGGGATTGAACACTGAAGCTTTCTTT
NA,TRBJ1-6,TRBV6-5,NA,CASSYEPSGSPLHF,TGTGCCAGCAGTTACGAGCCCAGCGGTTCACCCCTCCACTTT
NA,TRBJ2-7,TRBV10-1,NA,CASSESRLSYEQYF,TGCGCCAGCAGTGAGTCCCGACTATCCTACGAGCAGTACTTC
NA,TRBJ1-5,TRBV10-2,NA,CASSEIGQGNQPQHF,TGCGCCAGCAGTGAGATCGGCCAGGGGAATCAGCCCCAGCATTTT
few,TRBJ1-4,TRBV25-1,TRBD1,CASSGGQGAEKLFF,TGTGCCAGCAGTGGTGGACAGGGGGCTGAAAAACTGTTTTTT
NA,TRBJ2-7,TRBV7-9,TRBD1,CSSSPQGAGEQYF,TGTTCCAGCAGCCCACAGGGGGCTGGAGAGCAGTACTTC
NA,TRBJ1-4,TRBV4-3,NA,CASSQADLMGAPYEKLFF,TGCGCCAGCAGCCAAGCGGACCTCATGGGGGCGCCGTATGAAAAACTGTTTTTT
NA,TRBJ2-7,TRBV29-1,NA,CSVGRGAGYEQYF,TGCAGCGTTGGTCGGGGGGCCGGATACGAGCAGTACTTC
NA,TRBJ1-1,TRBV5-1,NA,CASSRLAGVFTEAFF,TGCGCCAGCAGCCGCCTGGCAGGGGTGTTCACTGAAGCTTTCTTT
NA,TRBJ1-5,TRBV7-9,NA,CASSDNGGNSNQPQHF,TGTGCCAGCAGCGACAACGGGGGTAATAGCAATCAGCCCCAGCATTTT
once,TRBJ2-5,TRBV20-1,NA,CSAIRQETQYF,TGCAGTGCTATTCGGCAAGAGACCCAGTACTTC
NA,TRBJ1-4,TRBV5-4,TRBD1,CASSQGAGTGGEKLFF,TGCGCCAGCAGCCAAGGGGCCGGGACAGGTGGGGAAAAACTGTTTTTT
NA,TRBJ2-3,TRBV27,TRBD2,CASSFERGYTDTQYF,TGTGCCAGCAGTTTCGAGCGGGGCTACACAGATACGCAGTATTTT